This record concerns one T cell receptor (beta chain) sequence. The target antigen is unknown. V was shortened by 0 bases and J by 2 bases, with 10 bases between the two germline ends. Germline V lookup: CDR1 SGHDT, CDR2 YYEEEE. The CDR3 sequence is 15 residues long. Sequenced by immunoSEQ multiplex PCR; TCRdb stores in-frame clones only, minus some. This table holds fewer than 100,000 clones, approximately 84% found once. These data belong to a study of OX40 agonist ivuxolimab in advanced cancers. Study-wide context: Patients with hepatocellular carcinoma, melanoma, renal cell or head and neck cancer made up the dose-escalation patients. Study results and caveats: Average numbers of expanded clones were greater in CD8+ T cells than in CD4+. Normalized T-cell clonal expansion was also low in some nonresponders.

The chain couples TRBV5-6 to TRBJ2-3; D gene ambiguous. Sequenced here: CD4+ or CD8+ T cells sorted from blood, sampled in a trial of the OX40 agonist ivuxolimab. The sequence derives from an adult with an advanced solid tumor such as melanoma, head and neck, liver or kidney cancer. The CDR3 loop reads CASSLEMGFTDTQYF. CDR3 nucleotides: TGTGCCAGCAGCTTGGAAATGGGCTTCACAGATACGCAGTATTTT.